This T cell receptor beta chain was sequenced during a study of cytomegalovirus exposure and HLA in healthy donors. The PCR ran on 60 Vbeta and 13 Jbeta primers. Only in-frame clones appear in the TCRdb table, and some are missing; sequencing was by immunoSEQ multiplex PCR. The top ten hold approximately 1.7% of the sample, which has around 180,000 clones, around 87% seen once. Germline CDR1 and CDR2: MDHEN and SYDVKM. V was clipped by 1 base and J by 14 bases; unmatched bases: 12. The CDR3 length is 15 residues. Sequenced sample: PBMCs. The gene calls are TRBV28 and TRBJ1-5, with TRBD1 identical over 9 bases. This clonotype originated in a woman aged 18-29 years in good health and CMV-seronegative. The CDR3 here is CASSLLTGDRATEHF. CDR3 bases: TGTGCCAGCAGTTTATTAACTGGGGACAGGGCCACAGAGCATTTT.